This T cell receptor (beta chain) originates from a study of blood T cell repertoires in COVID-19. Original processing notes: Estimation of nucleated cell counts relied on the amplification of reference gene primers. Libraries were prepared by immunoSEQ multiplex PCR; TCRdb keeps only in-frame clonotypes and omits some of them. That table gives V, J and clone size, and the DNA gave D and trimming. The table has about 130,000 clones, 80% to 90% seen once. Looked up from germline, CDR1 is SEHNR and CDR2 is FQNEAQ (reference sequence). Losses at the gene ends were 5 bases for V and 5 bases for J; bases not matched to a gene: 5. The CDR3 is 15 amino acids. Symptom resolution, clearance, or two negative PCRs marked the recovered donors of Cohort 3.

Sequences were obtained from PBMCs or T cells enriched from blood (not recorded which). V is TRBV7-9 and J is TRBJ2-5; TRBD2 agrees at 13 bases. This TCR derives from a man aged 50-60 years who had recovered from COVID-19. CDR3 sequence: CASSNGLAGVETQYF. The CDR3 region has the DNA TGTGCCAGCAGCAATGGACTAGCGGGGGTTGAGACCCAGTACTTC.